Described below is a single TCR beta chain sequence and its context. TCRdb fed the 5' RACE reads into MiXCR, producing one record per CDR3 protein. The sample lists 350,000 to 450,000 distinct CDR3 sequences, about 28% seen once, with 5.5% to 6.5% in the top ten. The data were taken from a study of identical twins' blood T cells. Germline lookup yields CDR1 LGHNT and CDR2 FRNRAP. Trimming pared 4 bases from V and 3 bases from J, leaving 9 bases between. The CDR3 sequence is 13 residues long. The TCR comes from a woman aged 18-55 years in good health. The sequencing sample was made of PBMCs. The chain combines TRBV12-5 with TRBJ1-1; weak D call: TRBD1 (5 bases). The CDR3 nucleotides read TGTGCTAGTGGTTCAGGGCTCTACACTGAAGCTTTCTTT. Amino acid sequence: CASGSGLYTEAFF. The variable domain in full, completed from reference TRBV12-5 and TRBJ1-1, reads DARVTQTPRHKVTEMGQEVTMRCQPILGHNTVFWYRQTMMQGLELLAYFRNRAPLDDSGMPKDRFSAEMPDATLATLKIQPSEPRDSAVYFCASGSGLYTEAFFGQGTRLTVV.